The T cell receptor beta chain under discussion was sequenced for a study of blood T cells in healthy people across ages. With respect to this clonotype: Its target is unknown.

General study results and limits: A roughly linear fall in TCR beta diversity per million T cells was seen with increasing age.

A second about 7 to 11 cycle PCR used barcoded and J-beta primers. Per sample, CDR3-containing paired-end reads numbered at least 2.5 million. Using its own MiXCR run on the 5' RACE reads, TCRdb lists one record per CDR3 protein. The sample has about 1.1 million distinct CDR3 sequences, about two fifths seen once. The CDR3 length is 12 residues. Germline V lookup: CDR1 MNHEY, CDR2 SVGEGT. V was trimmed by 5 bases and J by 9 bases, leaving 13 bases between them. The sample comprised blood. The sequence came from a man between 18 and 35 years old in good health. The chain carries TRBV6-2 or TRBV6-3 and TRBJ1-1; D uncertain. The CDR3 reads CASSAYPGQAFF. Here the CDR3 DNA reads TGTGCCAGCAGTGCCTACCCGGGTCAAGCTTTCTTT.